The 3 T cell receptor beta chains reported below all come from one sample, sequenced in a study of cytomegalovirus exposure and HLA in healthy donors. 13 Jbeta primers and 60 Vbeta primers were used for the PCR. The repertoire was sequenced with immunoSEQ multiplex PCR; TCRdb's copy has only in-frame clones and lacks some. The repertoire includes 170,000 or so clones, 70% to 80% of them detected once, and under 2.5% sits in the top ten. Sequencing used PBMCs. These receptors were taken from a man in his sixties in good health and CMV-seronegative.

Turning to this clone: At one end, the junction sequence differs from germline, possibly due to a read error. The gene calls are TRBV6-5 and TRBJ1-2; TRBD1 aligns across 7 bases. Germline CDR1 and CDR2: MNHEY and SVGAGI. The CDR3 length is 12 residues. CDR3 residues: CASSGTVFGYPF. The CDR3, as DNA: TGTGCCAGCAGCGGGACAGTTTTTGGCTACCCCTTC.

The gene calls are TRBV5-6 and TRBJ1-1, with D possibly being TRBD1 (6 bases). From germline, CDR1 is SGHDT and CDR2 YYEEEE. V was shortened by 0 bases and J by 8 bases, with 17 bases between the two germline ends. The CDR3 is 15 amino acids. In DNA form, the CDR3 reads TGTGCCAGCAGCTTGGCCGGGTCTCCTGGGACAGAAGCTTTCTTT. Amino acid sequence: CASSLAGSPGTEAFF.

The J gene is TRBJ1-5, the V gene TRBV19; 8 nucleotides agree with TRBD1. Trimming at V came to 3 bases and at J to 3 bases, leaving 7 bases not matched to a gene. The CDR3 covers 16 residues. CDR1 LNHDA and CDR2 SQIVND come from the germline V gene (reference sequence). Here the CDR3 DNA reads TGTGCCAGTAGTATTATCAGACAGGGGATCAATCAGCCCCAGCATTTT. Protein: CASSIIRQGINQPQHF. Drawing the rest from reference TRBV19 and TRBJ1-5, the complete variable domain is DGGITQSPKYLFRKEGQNVTLSCEQNLNHDAMYWYRQDPGQGLRLIYYSQIVNDFQKGDIAEGYSVSREKKESFPLTVTSAQKNPTAFYLCASSIIRQGINQPQHFGDGTRLSIL.